This TCR beta chain was identified in a study of brain metastases from non-small cell lung cancer. The CDR3 sequence is 14 residues long. Deletions cut 0 bases from V and 4 bases from J, with 8 bases between. Germline V CDR1 and CDR2: SGHRS, YFSETQ. Method: immunoSEQ multiplex PCR; TCRdb's copy keeps in-frame clones and lacks some. The sample consists of about 15,000 clones, roughly four fifths of them appearing once. J is TRBJ2-1 and V is TRBV5-1; a possible D gene is TRBD1 (6 bases). This sequence was found in a donor aged 40 or older with non-small cell lung cancer. Sequenced material: primary lung tumor tissue. CDR3: CASSLAQGYNEQFF. CDR3 bases: TGCGCCAGCAGCTTGGCCCAGGGGTACAATGAGCAGTTCTTC.